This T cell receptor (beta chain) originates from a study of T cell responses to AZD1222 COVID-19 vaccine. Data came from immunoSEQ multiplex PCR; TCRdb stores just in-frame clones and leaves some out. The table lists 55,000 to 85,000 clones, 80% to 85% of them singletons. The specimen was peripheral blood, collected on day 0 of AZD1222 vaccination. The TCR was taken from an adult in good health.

The CDR3: CASSTGTGGEKLFF. The CDR3 DNA follows: TGTGCCAGCAGCACCGGGACAGGGGGCGAAAAACTGTTTTTT. The rearrangement links TRBV5-6 to TRBJ1-4; 12 nucleotides match TRBD1. Per the germline V gene, CDR1 is SGHDT and CDR2 is YYEEEE. This CDR3 has 14 residues. V was pared by 4 bases and J by 8 bases, with 3 bases of the junction left unmatched.